This T cell receptor (beta chain) was obtained from a study of T cells in Graves' hyperthyroidism and ophthalmopathy. Study as a whole: Peripheral blood was drawn at first diagnosis, prior to all treatment.

Authors of the study amplified TCR beta CDR3 regions from RNA transcripts. HTBI primers were used for first-round RT-PCR of the TCR CDR3. TCRdb reprocessed the multiplex PCR reads via MiXCR and lists one record per CDR3 protein. The data show about 500,000 distinct CDR3 sequences, approximately 15% seen once. From germline, CDR1 is SGHVS and CDR2 FNYEAQ. The V and J ends lost 4 bases and 4 bases respectively, with 17 bases between them. The CDR3 runs 16 residues. Study results and limitations: The majority of expanded thyroid clonotypes above 0.001 also appeared in blood. Ophthalmopathy cases were set apart from stable hyperthyroidism by a 13 V-J model.

This clonotype was found a few times. Antigen specificity is unknown. This chain links TRBV7-6 with TRBJ2-1; D uncertain. The sequence derives from a woman between 18 and 29 years old with Graves' hyperthyroidism. Sequencing used blood. The CDR3 sequence is CASSSTQATPYNEQFF. CDR3 in DNA: TGTGCCAGCAGCTCCACCCAGGCCACACCATACAATGAGCAGTTCTTC.